The sequence of this T cell receptor (beta chain) was determined in a study of Ad26.COV2.S vaccination and SARS-CoV-2 variants. Treatment reported: roughly 18 received Ad26.COV2.S at low or high dose, single or two shots; 5 received placebo; per-sample allocation not given. After the first vaccine or placebo injection, samples were drawn on day 63. The vaccine delivered Wuhan-strain SARS-CoV-2 spike through an Ad26 vector. Only in-frame clones appear in the TCRdb table, and some are missing; sequencing was by immunoSEQ multiplex PCR. In the table there are over 450,000 clones, nearly 90% of which are singletons. Concerning this clone itself: The antigen remains undetermined.

Study results and limitations: Using TCR breadth and depth analyses may have led to underestimated total T cell responses.

The sample in question was peripheral blood, obtained in a trial of Ad26.COV2.S vaccine versus placebo. This sequence was found in a person aged 18-65 years who received the Ad26.COV2.S COVID-19 vaccine or a placebo.

The CDR3 reads CASSLPSGAPGELFF. CDR3 nucleotide sequence: TGTGCCAGCAGCTTGCCGTCAGGGGCCCCCGGGGAGCTGTTTTTT. The chain carries TRBV5-6 and TRBJ2-2; possibly TRBD1 for D (6 bases). Germline CDR1 reads SGHDT; CDR2 reads YYEEEE. The CDR3 runs to 15 residues. V lost 1 base and J 6 bases, leaving 13 bases between the germline ends.